This T cell receptor beta chain was documented in a study of cytomegalovirus exposure and HLA in healthy donors. Researchers ran the PCR with 60 Vbeta and 13 Jbeta primers. Method: immunoSEQ multiplex PCR; TCRdb's copy keeps in-frame clones and lacks some. This repertoire shows tens of thousands of clones, over 40% found once; its top ten account for less than 7%. The V gene's germline CDR1 is SGHTA and CDR2 FQGNSA. This CDR3 comprises 17 residues. Trimming took 0 bases from V and 5 from J; bases not matched to a gene: 9. The chain uses TRBV7-2 and TRBJ2-4; the match to TRBD2 covers 8 bases. The TCR comes from a woman in her thirties or forties in good health and CMV-seropositive. What was sequenced was PBMCs. DNA of the CDR3: TGTGCCAGCAGCTTAGCGAACGGGGGGGCCTACCAAAACATTCAGTACTTC. It is translated as CASSLANGGAYQNIQYF.